Below are 26 T cell receptor beta chains sequenced from a single sample in a study of cytomegalovirus exposure and HLA in healthy donors. Some clones are missing from TCRdb's copy, which holds only in-frame ones; the method was immunoSEQ multiplex PCR. Of roughly 67,000 clones listed, over 80% are singletons. Sequencing was done on a sample of PBMCs. These receptors came from a man between 18 and 35 years old in good health and CMV-seronegative.

In its sample, this clone was seen once. The rearrangement links TRBV7-9 to TRBJ2-7; D is perhaps TRBD1 (5 bases). The CDR3 extends over 13 amino acids. Germline V lookup: CDR1 SEHNR, CDR2 FQNEAQ (reference sequence). The V and J ends lost 6 bases and 3 bases respectively, with 12 bases between them. The CDR3, as DNA: TGTGCCAGCAGATTGGACACGGTCTACGAGCAGTACTTC. It is translated as CASRLDTVYEQYF.

This clone appeared once. V is TRBV5-4 and J is TRBJ2-2; D perhaps matches TRBD2 (6 bases). The CDR3 extends over 17 amino acids. Trimming left V 0 bases short and J 0 bases short, with 12 bases between. Germline V gene data show CDR1 as SGHNT and CDR2 as YYREEE (reference sequence). CDR3 DNA: TGTGCCAGCAGCTTGGGGGTGTCGGGAGCGAACACCGGGGAGCTGTTTTTT. Its protein is CASSLGVSGANTGELFF.

The chain is built from TRBV5-4 and TRBJ1-4; 7 nucleotides line up with TRBD1. CDR1 is SGHNT, CDR2 YYREEE, per germline (reference sequence). The CDR3 length is 16 residues. Losses at the gene ends were 0 bases for V and 8 bases for J; bases not matched to a gene: 10. This chain's CDR3 is CASSLGQGTRGEKLFF. The CDR3 DNA reads TGTGCCAGCAGCTTGGGACAGGGCACACGAGGCGAAAAACTGTTTTTT.

The chain recombines TRBV7-2 with TRBJ1-5, with 12 bases aligning to TRBD1. Trimming cost V 5 bases and J 6 bases; bases outside gene matches: 2. Germline CDR1 SGHTA, CDR2 FQGNSA. The CDR3 runs to 14 residues. The CDR3 protein is CASSGDRGLQPQHF. CDR3 DNA: TGTGCCAGCAGCGGGGACAGGGGGCTTCAGCCCCAGCATTTT.

Worth noting for this clone: One end of the junction does not line up with germline, which may come from a read error. This chain links TRBV30 with TRBJ2-1; D gene uncertain. Germline V gene sequence: CDR1 GTSNPN, CDR2 SVGIG (reference sequence). This CDR3 contains 12 residues. The chain's CDR3 is CAWTDSYNGQFF. As DNA, the CDR3 is TGTGCCTGGACTGACTCCTACAATGGGCAGTTCTTC.

CDR3 bases: TGTGCCAGCTCAGCCCGTTCGAGCTCCTACAATGAGCAGTTCTTC. Residues: CASSARSSSYNEQFF. This chain joins TRBV18 and TRBJ2-1; no definite D call. Trimming removed 5 bases at V and 0 bases at J, with 11 bases between. The germline V gene has CDR1 KGHSH and CDR2 LQKENI. CDR3 size: 15 residues.

V and J are TRBV4-2 and TRBJ2-1; TRBD2 aligns across 11 bases. V was clipped by 1 base and J by 7 bases; unmatched bases: 12. The germline CDR1 and CDR2 sequences are LGHNA and YNFKEQ. This CDR3 is built from 18 residues. The CDR3, as DNA: TGTGCCAGCAGCCAAGGGGACACTAGCGGGAGTGCAGGGAATGAGCAGTTCTTC. Translated: CASSQGDTSGSAGNEQFF.

This sequence joins TRBV27 and TRBJ1-2; no clear D gene. The germline V gene has CDR1 MNHEY and CDR2 SMNVEV (reference sequence). The length of the CDR3 is 13 residues. V was shortened by 5 bases and J by 4 bases, with 11 bases between the two germline ends. The CDR3 coding sequence is TGTGCCAGCAGTCCCCCCGGGTCCTATGGCTACACCTTC. Its protein product is CASSPPGSYGYTF.

This clone was detected only once. The V and J genes are TRBV28 and TRBJ1-2; TRBD1 agrees at 9 bases. The germline V gene has CDR1 MDHEN and CDR2 SYDVKM. The V and J ends lost 1 base and 6 bases, in that order; junction bases with no gene match: 15. CDR3 length: 18 amino acids. The CDR3 nucleotides are TGTGCCAGCAGTTTATTCTCCGGGACAGGGCCTCCCGGGGATGGCTACACCTTC. Translating it yields CASSLFSGTGPPGDGYTF.

The rearrangement uses TRBV7-2 and TRBJ1-3, with D unresolved. CDR3 length: 12 amino acids. Germline V gene lookup returns CDR1 SGHTA and CDR2 FQGNSA. V was shortened by 4 bases and J by 3 bases, with 4 bases between the two germline ends. The CDR3 bases are TGTGCCAGCAGCTCAGTTGGAAACACCATATATTTT. Its protein product is CASSSVGNTIYF.

V usage is TRBV7-2 and J usage is TRBJ2-7; D not resolved. Germline lookup yields CDR1 SGHTA and CDR2 FQGNSA. This CDR3 spans 12 amino acids. The V end lost 5 bases, the J end lost 6 bases, and 11 bases lay between the germline ends. Here the CDR3 reads CASSVYHSEQYF. The CDR3 DNA reads as TGTGCCAGCAGCGTCTATCACAGCGAGCAGTACTTC. Together with reference TRBV7-2 and TRBJ2-7, the CDR3 gives the full variable domain: GAGVSQSPSNKVTEKGKDVELRCDPISGHTALYWYRQSLGQGLEFLIYFQGNSAPDKSGLPSDRFSAERTGGSVSTLTIQRTQQEDSAVYLCASSVYHSEQYFGPGTRLTVT.

V usage is TRBV5-1 and J usage is TRBJ2-2, with 10 positions matching TRBD2. V dropped 1 base and J dropped 0; count of bases not matched to a gene: 3. Germline CDR1 is SGHRS and CDR2 is YFSETQ. CDR3 length: 17 residues. CDR3 sequence: CASSLRAGGTNTGELFF. CDR3 sequence (DNA): TGCGCCAGCAGCTTGCGAGCGGGAGGGACGAACACCGGGGAGCTGTTTTTT.

As to this clone: Other DNA sequences in the same sample also yield this CDR3. The V gene is TRBV7-2, the J gene TRBJ2-3, with a tentative D call TRBD1 (5 bases). The ends were cut back, 3 bases at V and 0 bases at J, with 10 bases in the middle. The CDR3 sequence is 15 residues long. Germline CDR1 and CDR2: SGHTA and FQGNSA. The CDR3 sequence is CASSFQGPSTDTQYF. Written as DNA, the CDR3 is TGTGCCAGCAGCTTCCAGGGTCCTAGCACAGATACGCAGTATTTT.

V gene TRBV29-1 combines with J gene TRBJ2-5, with a tentative D call TRBD1 (6 bases). V was clipped by 8 bases and J by 0 bases, with 10 bases between them. This CDR3 is built from 12 residues. CDR1 is SQVTM, CDR2 ANQGSEA, per germline. The CDR3 region is CSFRDNQETQYF. The CDR3 DNA reads as TGCAGCTTCCGGGACAACCAAGAGACCCAGTACTTC.

The chain uses TRBV18 and TRBJ2-1; TRBD2 aligns across 7 bases. V dropped 4 bases and J dropped 9; count of bases not matched to a gene: 6. Germline CDR1 KGHSH, CDR2 LQKENI. The CDR3 spans 13 residues. The CDR3 sequence is CASSLIGEGEQFF. The CDR3 nucleotides read TGTGCCAGCTCACTCATAGGGGAGGGTGAGCAGTTCTTC.

This clone was counted once. The J gene is TRBJ2-5, the V gene TRBV11-3; TRBD2 is a possible D gene (7 bases). CDR1 SGHNT and CDR2 YENEEA come from the germline V gene. V shed 1 base and J shed 4 bases, with 13 bases lying between them. The CDR3 is 15 residues long. DNA for the CDR3: TGTGCCAGCAGCTTAGGGTCGGGGGGCGTAGAGACCCAGTACTTC. The encoded protein is CASSLGSGGVETQYF.

The V call is TRBV10-1, the J call TRBJ2-7; 7 positions match TRBD2. Germline V gene data show CDR1 as WNHNN and CDR2 as SYGVQD (reference sequence). V was clipped by 7 bases and J by 3 bases; unmatched bases: 12. CDR3 length: 15 residues. Here the CDR3 reads CASNPGLVDYYEQYF. The CDR3 coding sequence is TGCGCCAGCAACCCAGGACTAGTAGACTACTACGAGCAGTACTTC.

In DNA, the CDR3 is TGTGCCAGCAGCCAAGTCTGGGGCGGGGACTCTGGAAACACCATATATTTT. Its protein product is CASSQVWGGDSGNTIYF. The chain recombines TRBV4-2 with TRBJ1-3; perhaps TRBD1 as D (5 bases). The CDR3 has 17 residues. Looked up from germline, CDR1 is LGHNA and CDR2 is YNFKEQ. V was cut by 1 base and J by 0 bases, with 13 bases left in between.

The V gene is TRBV7-9, the J gene TRBJ1-3; no reliable D call. V lost 3 bases and J lost 4, with 10 bases in between. Germline V gene data show CDR1 as SEHNR and CDR2 as FQNEAQ (reference sequence). There are 14 residues in the CDR3. CDR3 coding DNA: TGTGCCAGCAGCTTGGGGAGCGTAGGAAACACCATATATTTT. Amino acids: CASSLGSVGNTIYF.

The V and J genes are TRBV5-4 and TRBJ2-7; TRBD1 aligns across 7 bases. CDR1 is SGHNT and CDR2 is YYREEE in the germline V gene (reference sequence). The V gene end was trimmed by 4 bases and the J gene end by 7 bases; junction bases not matched to a gene: 11. The CDR3 runs 14 residues. The CDR3: CASSLGQRTREQYF. DNA of the CDR3: TGTGCCAGCAGCCTGGGACAGAGGACGAGGGAGCAGTACTTC.

The gene calls are TRBV7-8 and TRBJ1-1, with D maybe TRBD1 (5 bases). V gave up 5 bases and J gave up 3 bases, with 19 bases separating them. The germline V gene has CDR1 SGHVS and CDR2 FQNEAQ. The CDR3 sequence is 16 residues long. CDR3 in DNA: TGTGCCAGCAGCCCGTGGACAAGGGCTAGGGACACTGAAGCTTTCTTT. Protein sequence: CASSPWTRARDTEAFF.

The chain has TRBV10-1 and TRBJ1-4; D not certain. Germline V gene sequence: CDR1 WNHNN, CDR2 SYGVQD (reference sequence). V lost 4 bases and J 5 bases, leaving 11 bases between the germline ends. This CDR3 comprises 14 residues. In nucleotides, the CDR3 is TGCGCCAGCAGTGGCGGGGTGCGAAATGAAAAACTGTTTTTT. Translation gives CASSGGVRNEKLFF.

The V and J genes are TRBV28 and TRBJ2-7, with 10 bases that match TRBD2. Trimming at V came to 5 bases and at J to 1 base, leaving 8 bases not matched to a gene. The CDR3 spans 16 residues. From germline, CDR1 is MDHEN and CDR2 SYDVKM. The CDR3 DNA sequence: TGTGCCAGCAGTCCCCCCAGCGGGAGGGGGTCCTACGAGCAGTACTTC. Translated: CASSPPSGRGSYEQYF.

The rearrangement joins TRBV7-2 to TRBJ2-3; perhaps TRBD2 as D (6 bases). This CDR3 has 16 residues. Trimming left V 1 base short and J 2 bases short, with 13 bases between. CDR1 is SGHTA and CDR2 is FQGNSA in the germline V gene. The CDR3 region has the DNA TGTGCCAGCAGCTTAGTACGGCGGGAAAACACAGATACGCAGTATTTT. Translation gives CASSLVRRENTDTQYF.

V and J are TRBV7-9 and TRBJ2-5, with 10 bases lining up with TRBD2. The CDR3 covers 15 residues. The trim removed 5 bases at V and 1 base at J, leaving 4 bases unmatched. Germline V gene lookup returns CDR1 SEHNR and CDR2 FQNEAQ (reference sequence). The DNA of the CDR3 is TGTGCCAGCAGCCCTAGCGGGAGTGGCCAAGAGACCCAGTACTTC. Translation gives CASSPSGSGQETQYF.

The rearrangement links TRBV30 to TRBJ2-1, with D possibly matching TRBD2 (5 bases). Between the trimmed V and J ends, which lost 1 base and 2 bases, there was a span of 15 bases. Germline-derived CDR1 and CDR2 are GTSNPN and SVGIG (reference sequence). CDR3 length equals 16 residues. The chain's CDR3 is CAWSGLEVGPYNEQFF. The DNA of the CDR3 is TGTGCCTGGAGTGGTTTGGAGGTCGGGCCCTACAATGAGCAGTTCTTC.